This T cell receptor (beta chain) was found in a study of cytomegalovirus exposure and HLA in healthy donors (dated by TCRdb to 2017 to 2019). Study-wide context: An earlier analysis of several hundred of the donors reported roughly 300 Gb of sequence data and around 120 million unique TCR beta sequences obtained from roughly 170 million T cells. Approximately 310 gigabases of sequencing data and 80 million or so unique TCR sequences were included in an early release covering under 650 HLA-typed donors. Of the 350 to 450 genotyped donors, over 80% were placed in the genetic ancestry cluster associated with self-reported Caucasian donors. The study was designed to test whether signatures of past pathogen exposure could be identified by cataloging public T cell receptors. The T cell repertoires of roughly 660 subjects were profiled by immunosequencing and related to cytomegalovirus serostatus. A separate validation cohort of some 130 different subjects was used in addition to the roughly 640-subject first cohort. To predict cytomegalovirus infection status, the study brought together high-throughput TCR immunosequencing, statistical association of individual TCRs with disease status, and machine learning. A later analysis re-analyzed previously published TCR beta repertoires from roughly 600 donors and added high-resolution HLA genotyping to study TCR occurrence patterns. Rather than using new phenotypic data, the later analysis identified candidate immune exposures from TCR beta sequences and from how often those sequences occurred across donors. An earlier analysis of some 500 of the donors applied high-throughput TCR beta sequencing to assess whether each TCR beta V gene segment acted as functional or pseudogenic. Alongside the repertoire data, information on donor age, sex, ethnicity and CMV serostatus was compiled. A later genetic analysis took genome-wide SNP genotypes for about 55% of the 666 donors and used that subset as a discovery cohort. Every repertoire in the discovery cohort had been generated on one and the same sequencing platform. Both class I and class II loci were covered by HLA typing, at four-digit resolution. Typing coverage differed by locus: A, B, C, DRB1 and DQB1 were typed in roughly 620-630 donors, DQA1 in about 500, DPA1 in 600 to 610, and DPB1 in 400 to 490. A handful of DR-DQ haplotypes were handled as single units for association and clustering because linkage in the cohort was strong. On average, around 240,000 unique TCR beta nucleotide sequences were sequenced per donor among some 420 genotyped donors of the cohort, with 15% to 20% of those sequences being non-productive. General conclusions and limits of the study: According to a later genetic analysis, donors in an Asian-associated ancestry cluster had fewer N-insertions in productive TCRs than the roughly 670-donor mean. An earlier analysis of several hundred of the donors showed that most TCR beta V segments appeared in productive rearrangements either about 87% or about 30% of the time, which broadly matched IMGT annotations. The earlier analysis of a few hundred of the donors excluded around 17 rarely observed V segments, including chromosome 9 orphons, because counts were too low. A later genetic analysis associated a missense DCLRE1C variant with V-gene and J-gene trimming of TCR beta chains, and an independent cohort replicated the association. The cohort was sequenced for TCR beta chains only, and without alpha or paired-chain data the features that could be detected were limited. In a later analysis, some 18,000 TCR beta sequences were associated with specific HLA alleles at a false discovery rate of 0.05. Correlated functional status among segregating V segments might reflect linkage disequilibrium, but an unknown experimental factor could not be ruled out. The presence/absence analyses assumed that sequencing depth was roughly uniform across donors, and that assumption may not be true. A cluster of highly shared sequence variants was judged likely to represent a technical artifact of the sequencing pipeline. A later analysis found that most CMV-associated TCR beta chains appeared HLA-restricted, with HLA associations seemingly driven largely by CMV exposure. Assigning TCR associations to individual alleles was difficult when HLA alleles, especially DR and DQ, strongly co-occurred. Because HLA typing was unavailable for some donors at each locus, only the typed subset was used in association tests. A further reported finding was that TCR beta sequences accurately predicted the HLA-A and HLA-B alleles for most subjects in the first cohort. It was suggested by the authors that the approach could potentially be generalized to other disease states and immunological phenotypes. A few of the identified cytomegalovirus-associated TCR beta chains were confirmed in vitro to be specific for cytomegalovirus antigens. The study listed around 160 TCR beta chains as associated with cytomegalovirus. According to a later analysis, TCR association rates differed among HLA loci, with DRB1 alleles showing the most associated TCRs and HLA-C alleles showing the fewest. Some IMGT-functional V segments, including TRBV6-2 and TRBV6-3, could not be told apart with the 87-base-pair reads, so those segments were excluded. The only immune exposure information available for the cohort was CMV serostatus. In a later analysis, several top co-occurrence clusters were reported to appear linked to parvovirus B19, influenza, CMV and Epstein-Barr virus. Compared with equally common non-associated chains, HLA-associated TCR beta chains in a later analysis were more clonally expanded and had lower generation probabilities. In both the original and validation cohorts, the classifier was reported to diagnose cytomegalovirus status with high specificity and sensitivity. Across donors, most TCR sequences were observed very rarely, whereas some public TCRs were present in many individuals.

Library preparation employed the immunoSEQ multiplex PCR assay. For the multiplex PCR, a mixture combining 60 forward primers for TCR Vbeta segments and 13 reverse primers for TCR Jbeta segments was used. The CDR3 region of rearranged TCR beta genes was amplified from genomic DNA by a multiplex PCR assay. The amplified TCR beta libraries were sequenced on the Illumina HiSeq System as 87-base-pair reads. The study's processing was this. Across the 500 to 850 repertoires, a later analysis counted roughly 77 million unique TCR beta chains, approximately 12 million of which were shared by at least two donors. A nearest-neighbor algorithm error-corrected the raw reads and collapsed the reads into unique sequences, merging closely related sequences to remove PCR and sequencing errors. V, D and J gene segments were assigned by aligning CDR3 sequences to IMGT reference sequences. For a sequence to be retained, at least a six-nucleotide match to both a V gene segment and a J gene segment was required. A rearrangement was called productive if the CDR3 had no stop codons and remained in frame with V and J, and every other rearrangement was called non-productive. Following IMGT convention, CDR3 was defined as the stretch from the second conserved V-encoded cysteine up to the conserved J-encoded phenylalanine. Sequences without an unambiguous match to a single V gene segment were excluded from the earlier analysis of about 600 of the donors. An earlier analysis of some 500 of the donors classified V segments as functional when productive rearrangements were above 56.7% and as segregating when the standard deviation between donors was above 5%. To diagnose cytomegalovirus status from the catalog of TCR beta chain sequences, a statistical classification framework was built. V and J gene assignment, in a later analysis, came from comparing TCR nucleotide sequences with IMGT/GENE-DB human TR gene sequences. Using the TCRdist pipeline, a later analysis assigned CDR3 sequences along with most-parsimonious VDJ recombination scenarios. A later analysis defined each TCR beta chain by its CDR3 amino acid sequence plus V-gene family, and excluded reads lacking a unique V-gene family. A later analysis removed roughly 590 highly shared, low-generation-probability nucleotide sequences to deal with suspected cross-contamination and a sequencing artifact. A later analysis calculated a clonal expansion index for each public chain from normalized within-repertoire ranks of inferred template counts. Generation probabilities in a later analysis came from a VDJ recombination model fitted to out-of-frame rearrangements, and those results were checked against IGoR. A later analysis scored TCR-TCR, TCR-HLA and TCR-CMV co-occurrence with hypergeometric tests, applying a repertoire-size bias correction to TCR pairs. A later analysis estimated false discovery rates by permuting HLA or CMV assignments 20 times. In a later analysis, co-occurring TCRs were grouped with DBSCAN, and TCRdist sequence similarity was added when clustering was performed within HLA-allele-positive subsets. Repertoires with fewer than 30,000 or more than 120,000 public chains were left out of co-occurrence clustering, as were about 5 repertoires with anomalous nucleotide sharing. TCRdb retrieved this table from immuneACCESS and kept in-frame rearrangements only. Not all clones are present; in checked studies, unresolved V genes account for under half, and no reason is known for the remainder. That table is the source of V, J and clone size, and D and trimming were worked out from the DNA. For this sample the table gives some 190,000 clones, of which about 87% were detected only once. The top ten clones comprise 1.5% to 2% of the sample.

To note about this clone: Its antigen remains undetermined. One base away there is no much larger clone; base qualities are not given.

The cohort was made up of 666 healthy bone marrow donors. All cohort members were sampled while nominally healthy, although unrecorded immune exposures were likely present. The donor was CMV seronegative and belonged to the group of approximately 320 seronegative cohort members. A peripheral blood sample was provided by each donor, and peripheral blood mononuclear cells were used for TCR beta sequencing. The Qiagen DNeasy Blood Extraction Kit was used to extract genomic DNA from the blood cell samples. Based on the germline V gene, the CDR1 and CDR2 sequences are SGHAT and FQNNGV. V and J lose 5 bases and 5 bases, and a span of 20 bases separates them. The CDR3 runs 16 amino acids, cysteine and phenylalanine included. The only DNA kept is the CDR3, 48 bases in frame from the first base.

The sequencing input was PBMCs. The sequence is built from TRBV11-2 and TRBJ2-3, with an unclear D gene assignment. The origin of this receptor is a woman younger than 35 in good health and CMV-seronegative. The DNA is TGTGCCAGCAGCCTTAAGCCCCCACAGATTCTAGATACGCAGTATTTT. The encoded protein is CASSLKPPQILDTQYF.